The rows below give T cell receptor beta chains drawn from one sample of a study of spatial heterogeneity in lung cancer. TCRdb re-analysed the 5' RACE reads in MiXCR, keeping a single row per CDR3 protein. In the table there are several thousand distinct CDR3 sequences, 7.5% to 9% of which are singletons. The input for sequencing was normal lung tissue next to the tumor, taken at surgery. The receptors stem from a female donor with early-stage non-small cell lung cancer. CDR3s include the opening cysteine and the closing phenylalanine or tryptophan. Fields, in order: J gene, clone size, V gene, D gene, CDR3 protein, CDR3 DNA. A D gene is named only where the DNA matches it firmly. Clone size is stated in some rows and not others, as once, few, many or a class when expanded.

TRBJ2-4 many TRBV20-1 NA CSARVISSLAKNIQYF TGCAGTGCTAGAGTAATTAGCTCGCTTGCCAAAAACATTCAGTACTTC
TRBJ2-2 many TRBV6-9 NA CASRGQRHTGELFF TGTGCCAGCAGAGGACAGCGACACACCGGGGAGCTGTTTTTT
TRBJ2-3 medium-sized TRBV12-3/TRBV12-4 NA CASTSSGRVDTQYF TGTGCCAGCACCTCCTCGGGGCGTGTTGATACGCAGTATTTT
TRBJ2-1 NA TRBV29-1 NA CSVTLGNNEQFF TGCAGCGTTACACTTGGGAACAATGAGCAGTTCTTC
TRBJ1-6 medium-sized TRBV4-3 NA CASSQDLGGGRVGYNSPLHF TGCGCCAGCAGCCAAGATCTCGGTGGCGGCAGGGTGGGCTATAATTCACCCCTCCACTTT
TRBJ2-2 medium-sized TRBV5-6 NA CASSFGRGYTGELFF TGTGCCAGCAGCTTTGGGCGGGGTTACACCGGGGAGCTGTTTTTT
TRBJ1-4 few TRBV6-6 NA CASSYSFEQARGEKLFF TGTGCCAGCAGTTACTCGTTTGAGCAGGCCCGCGGTGAAAAACTGTTTTTT
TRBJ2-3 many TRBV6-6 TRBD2 CASLTSGGRDTQYF TGTGCCAGCCTAACTAGCGGGGGCCGGGATACGCAGTATTTT
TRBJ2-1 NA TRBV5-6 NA CASSLRRLLYNEQFF TGTGCCAGCAGCTTGCGAAGGTTGTTATACAATGAGCAGTTCTTC
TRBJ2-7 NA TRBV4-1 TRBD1 CASSQGGTGGDEQYF TGCGCCAGCAGCCAAGGTGGGACAGGGGGGGACGAGCAGTACTTC
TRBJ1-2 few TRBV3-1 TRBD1 CASSQEQGQVNYGYTF TGTGCCAGCAGCCAAGAGCAGGGACAGGTCAACTATGGCTACACCTTC